Below, 18 T cell receptor beta chains from the same sample are listed, as sequenced in a study of shared clonotypes between healthy human individuals. Cells designated naive CD8 were CD45RO-negative and were positively selected for CCR7, with terminally differentiated effector memory CD45RA+ cells excluded. Using immunoSEQ multiplex PCR, the repertoire was profiled, and TCRdb retains in-frame clones only, with some absent. The sample records millions of clones, about 95% being singletons. Sequenced material: naive CD8+ T cells sorted from blood. Source of these receptors: a man aged 18-30 years in good health.

The chain is built from TRBV5-1 and TRBJ2-2; D is unresolved. CDR1 is SGHRS and CDR2 is YFSETQ in the germline V gene. The CDR3 length is 20 residues. The ends were cut back, 0 bases at V and 0 bases at J, with 21 bases in the middle. DNA of the CDR3: TGCGCCAGCAGCTTGGATGGGCTACTACACGGCCTCTCGAACACCGGGGAGCTGTTTTTT. Protein sequence: CASSLDGLLHGLSNTGELFF. Drawing the rest from reference TRBV5-1 and TRBJ2-2, the complete variable domain is KAGVTQTPRYLIKTRGQQVTLSCSPISGHRSVSWYQQTPGQGLQFLFEYFSETQRNKGNFPGRFSGRQFSNSRSEMNVSTLELGDSALYLCASSLDGLLHGLSNTGELFFGEGSRLTVL.

The V and J genes are TRBV6-1 and TRBJ1-4; D ambiguous. The V gene lost 6 bases and the J gene lost 1 base, with 0 bases spanning the gap. CDR3 length: 11 residues. Germline V lookup: CDR1 MNHNS, CDR2 SASEGT. In DNA, the CDR3 is TGTGCCAGCAGAACTAATGAAAAACTGTTTTTT. It translates to CASRTNEKLFF.

The chain recombines TRBV4-1 with TRBJ2-7, with D perhaps TRBD1 (6 bases). The V gene lost 2 bases and the J gene lost 3 bases, with 11 bases spanning the gap. This CDR3 has 14 residues. Germline assignment: CDR1 MGHRA and CDR2 YSYEKL. The CDR3 here is CASSQRTVDYEQYF. The DNA of the CDR3 is TGCGCCAGCAGCCAAAGGACAGTCGACTACGAGCAGTACTTC.

The rearrangement joins TRBV7-9 to TRBJ2-7; 10 positions agree with TRBD1. The CDR3 is made up of 14 amino acids. V was clipped by 5 bases and J by 5 bases; unmatched bases: 6. CDR1 is SEHNR and CDR2 is FQNEAQ in the germline V gene (reference sequence). The chain's CDR3 is CASSPLTGGDEQYF. In DNA form, the CDR3 reads TGTGCCAGCAGCCCCCTGACAGGGGGCGACGAGCAGTACTTC.

V is TRBV4-3 and J is TRBJ2-3; weak D call: TRBD1 (5 bases). Germline V gene lookup returns CDR1 LGHNA and CDR2 YSLEER. The length of the CDR3 is 19 residues. Trimming stripped 1 base from V and 0 bases from J, with 20 bases between. The CDR3 protein is CASSQGTGIIPPSTDTQYF. CDR3 bases: TGCGCCAGCAGCCAAGGTACAGGAATAATCCCGCCTAGCACAGATACGCAGTATTTT.

The V call is TRBV5-4, the J call TRBJ2-7, with 8 bases lining up with TRBD1. V trimming: 0 bases; J trimming: 5 bases; junction bases outside the gene matches: 10. The CDR3 is 16 residues long. In germline, CDR1 is SGHNT, CDR2 YYREEE (reference sequence). The CDR3, as DNA: TGTGCCAGCAGCTTGGCAGGGCGGACAGGGATCCACGAGCAGTACTTC. Translating it yields CASSLAGRTGIHEQYF.

This chain uses TRBV19 with TRBJ2-2; tentative D call: TRBD2 (6 bases). Trimming pared 3 bases from V and 8 bases from J, leaving 16 bases between. CDR3 length equals 15 residues. Germline CDR1 and CDR2: LNHDA and SQIVND (reference sequence). The CDR3 loop reads CASSIEAGGLGELFF. Here the CDR3 DNA reads TGTGCCAGTAGTATCGAGGCCGGGGGATTAGGGGAGCTGTTTTTT.

The chain carries TRBV7-2 and TRBJ2-1; 7 bases fit TRBD2. Unmatched junction bases numbered 8, after V lost 2 bases and J lost 4 bases. The CDR3 extends over 16 amino acids. The V gene's germline CDR1 is SGHTA and CDR2 FQGNSA. CDR3 nucleotide sequence: TGTGCCAGCAGCTTATTCGCGGGAGAAGGGTACAATGAGCAGTTCTTC. It is translated as CASSLFAGEGYNEQFF. Full variable domain (remainder filled in from reference TRBV7-2 and TRBJ2-1): GAGVSQSPSNKVTEKGKDVELRCDPISGHTALYWYRQSLGQGLEFLIYFQGNSAPDKSGLPSDRFSAERTGGSVSTLTIQRTQQEDSAVYLCASSLFAGEGYNEQFFGPGTRLTVL.

Comment on this clone: The sample carries other DNA sequences with the same CDR3. The chain is built from TRBV11-2 and TRBJ2-7; 7 bases match TRBD2. Germline V gene sequence: CDR1 SGHAT, CDR2 FQNNGV. The V segment lost 1 base and the J segment 2 bases; nucleotides outside the gene matches: 2. The CDR3 consists of 14 residues. DNA for the CDR3: TGTGCCAGCAGCTTAGGGGCGGGAGCCTACGAGCAGTACTTC. Encoded protein: CASSLGAGAYEQYF.

V usage is TRBV11-2 and J usage is TRBJ2-1; 12 positions agree with TRBD2. The trim removed 5 bases at V and 0 bases at J, leaving 5 bases unmatched. Germline CDR1 is SGHAT and CDR2 is FQNNGV. The CDR3 is 17 amino acids. The CDR3 coding sequence is TGTGCCAGCAGCGCCCAGACTAGCGGGAGCTCCTACAATGAGCAGTTCTTC. Translated: CASSAQTSGSSYNEQFF. The whole variable domain, remainder taken from reference TRBV11-2 and TRBJ2-1, is EAGVAQSPRYKIIEKRQSVAFWCNPISGHATLYWYQQILGQGPKLLIQFQNNGVVDDSQLPKDRFSAERLKGVDSTLKIQPAKLEDSAVYLCASSAQTSGSSYNEQFFGPGTRLTVL.

The CDR3 loop reads CASSPTSGGTDTQYF. The CDR3 region has the DNA TGTGCCAGCAGCCCCACTAGCGGGGGCACAGATACGCAGTATTTT. J is TRBJ2-3 and V is TRBV6-6, with 10 nucleotides matching TRBD2. After removal of 6 bases from V and 1 base from J, the junction contained 4 bases not matched to a gene. This CDR3 has 15 residues. Germline CDR1 and CDR2: MNHNY and SVGAGI (reference sequence).

The chain links TRBV6-1 to TRBJ2-1; tentative D call: TRBD1 (5 bases). Germline assignment: CDR1 MNHNS and CDR2 SASEGT. CDR3 length equals 14 residues. The V end was cut by 3 bases, the J end by 0 bases, with 6 bases between. CDR3 amino acids: CASSETVSYNEQFF. CDR3 nucleotides: TGTGCCAGCAGTGAGACAGTCTCCTACAATGAGCAGTTCTTC.

This chain connects TRBV18 to TRBJ1-1; no clear D. CDR1 is KGHSH and CDR2 is LQKENI in the germline V gene. The CDR3 length is 14 residues. V was pared by 0 bases and J by 4 bases, with 9 bases between. Here the CDR3 reads CASSPPDLGTEAFF. For the CDR3, the DNA is TGTGCCAGCTCACCACCGGACTTGGGCACTGAAGCTTTCTTT.

A note on this clone: Other DNA variants within this sample encode the same CDR3. The J gene is TRBJ2-7, the V gene TRBV2, with TRBD2 matching 9 bases. The germline V gene has CDR1 SNHLY and CDR2 FYNNEI. J gave up 1 base and V 4 bases, and 2 bases lay outside the gene matches. The CDR3 contains 14 residues. This CDR3 is CASSVAGESYEQYF. The CDR3 DNA reads as TGTGCCAGCAGTGTAGCGGGGGAGTCCTACGAGCAGTACTTC. Filled out from reference TRBV2 and TRBJ2-7, the complete variable domain reads EPEVTQTPSHQVTQMGQEVILRCVPISNHLYFYWYRQILGQKVEFLVSFYNNEISEKSEIFDDQFSVERPDGSNFTLKIRSTKLEDSAMYFCASSVAGESYEQYFGPGTRLTVT.

V usage is TRBV11-2 and J usage is TRBJ2-7, with D possibly TRBD2 on 6 matching bases. The CDR3 is 13 amino acids. The V end lost 3 bases, the J end lost 5 bases, and 11 bases lay between the germline ends. Germline V CDR1 and CDR2: SGHAT, FQNNGV. In nucleotides, the CDR3 is TGTGCCAGCAGCTTGGCGGGATTCGACGAGCAGTACTTC. This encodes CASSLAGFDEQYF.

The genes are TRBV5-6 and TRBJ2-7; unclear D gene. Trimming shortened V by 3 bases and J by 3 bases, and 13 bases separated the two germline ends. The CDR3 runs 14 residues. CDR1 SGHDT and CDR2 YYEEEE come from the germline V gene. The CDR3 sequence is CASSSARNYYEQYF. DNA for the CDR3: TGTGCCAGCAGCTCCGCCAGGAACTACTACGAGCAGTACTTC.

V usage is TRBV14 and J usage is TRBJ2-7, with no clear D. Germline V gene data show CDR1 as SGHDN and CDR2 as FVKESK. This CDR3 comprises 14 residues. The V gene lost 1 base and the J gene lost 6 bases, with 13 bases spanning the gap. The DNA of the CDR3 is TGTGCCAGCAGCCAAGTGTCAAGCGCAAGCGAGCAGTACTTC. This codes for CASSQVSSASEQYF.

The chain combines TRBV13 with TRBJ2-7; 9 bases fit TRBD2. After removal of 5 bases from V and 5 bases from J, the junction contained 7 bases not matched to a gene. Looked up from germline, CDR1 is PRHDT and CDR2 is FYEKMQ (reference sequence). CDR3 length equals 14 residues. In DNA form, the CDR3 reads TGTGCCAGCAGCCTTAGCGGGAGAGTCCACGAGCAGTACTTC. It codes for CASSLSGRVHEQYF.